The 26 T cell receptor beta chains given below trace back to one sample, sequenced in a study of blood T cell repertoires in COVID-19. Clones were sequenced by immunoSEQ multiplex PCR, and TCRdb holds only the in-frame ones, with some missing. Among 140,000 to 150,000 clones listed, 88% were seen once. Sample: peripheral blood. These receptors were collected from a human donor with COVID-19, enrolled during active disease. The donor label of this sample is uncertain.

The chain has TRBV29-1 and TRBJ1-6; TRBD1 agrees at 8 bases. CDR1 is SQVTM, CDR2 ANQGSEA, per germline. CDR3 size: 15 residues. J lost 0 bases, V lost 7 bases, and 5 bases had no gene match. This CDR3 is CSGRQGCSYNSPLHF. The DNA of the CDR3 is TGCAGCGGGCGACAGGGGTGCTCCTATAATTCACCCCTCCACTTT.

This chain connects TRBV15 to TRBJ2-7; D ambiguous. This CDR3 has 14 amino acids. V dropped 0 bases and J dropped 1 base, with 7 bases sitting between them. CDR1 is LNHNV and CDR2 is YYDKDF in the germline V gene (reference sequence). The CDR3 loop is CATSRDGLSYEQYF. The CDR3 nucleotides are TGTGCCACCAGCAGAGATGGGCTGTCCTACGAGCAGTACTTC.

The DNA of the CDR3 is TGTGCCAGCAAGTTAGGGACACAGAACACTGAAGCTTTCTTT. Protein sequence: CASKLGTQNTEAFF. The chain is built from TRBV6-5 and TRBJ1-1; D is perhaps TRBD1 (6 bases). The V end lost 7 bases, the J end lost 1 base, and 13 bases lay between the germline ends. The CDR3 has 14 amino acids. Germline assignment: CDR1 MNHEY and CDR2 SVGAGI.

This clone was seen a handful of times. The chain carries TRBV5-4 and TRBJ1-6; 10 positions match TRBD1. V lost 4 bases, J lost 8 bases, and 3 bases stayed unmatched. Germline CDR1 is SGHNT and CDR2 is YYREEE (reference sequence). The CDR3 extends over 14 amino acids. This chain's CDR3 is CASSQTGGDSPLHF. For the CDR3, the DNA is TGTGCCAGCAGCCAGACAGGGGGCGATTCACCCCTCCACTTT.

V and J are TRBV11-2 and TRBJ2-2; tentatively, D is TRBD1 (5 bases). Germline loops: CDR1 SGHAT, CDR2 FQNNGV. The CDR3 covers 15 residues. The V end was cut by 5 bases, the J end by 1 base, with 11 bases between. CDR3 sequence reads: CASSHGHQNTGELFF. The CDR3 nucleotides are TGTGCCAGCAGCCACGGACACCAGAACACCGGGGAGCTGTTTTTT.

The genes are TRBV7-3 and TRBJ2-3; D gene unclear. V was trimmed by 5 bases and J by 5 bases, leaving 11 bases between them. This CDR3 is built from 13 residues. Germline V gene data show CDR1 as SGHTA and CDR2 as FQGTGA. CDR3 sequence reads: CASSPERKDTQYF. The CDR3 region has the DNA TGTGCCAGCAGCCCCGAGAGAAAAGATACGCAGTATTTT.

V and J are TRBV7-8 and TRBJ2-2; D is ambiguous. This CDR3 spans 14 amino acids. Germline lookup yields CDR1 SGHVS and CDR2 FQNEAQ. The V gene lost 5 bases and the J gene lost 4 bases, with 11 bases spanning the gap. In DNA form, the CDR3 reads TGTGCCAGCAGCGTAGTTATTTCCACCGGGGAGCTGTTTTTT. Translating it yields CASSVVISTGELFF. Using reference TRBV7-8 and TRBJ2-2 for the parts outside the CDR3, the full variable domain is GAGVSQSPRYKVAKRGQDVALRCDPISGHVSLFWYQQALGQGPEFLTYFQNEAQLDKSGLPSDRFFAERPEGSVSTLKIQRTQQEDSAVYLCASSVVISTGELFFGEGSRLTVL.

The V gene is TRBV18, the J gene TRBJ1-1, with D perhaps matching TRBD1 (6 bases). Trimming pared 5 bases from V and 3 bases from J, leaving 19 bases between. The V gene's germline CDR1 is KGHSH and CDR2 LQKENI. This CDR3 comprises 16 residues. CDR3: CASSGQRFGLDTEAFF. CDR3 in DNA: TGTGCCAGCTCAGGACAGAGGTTCGGCCTGGACACTGAAGCTTTCTTT.

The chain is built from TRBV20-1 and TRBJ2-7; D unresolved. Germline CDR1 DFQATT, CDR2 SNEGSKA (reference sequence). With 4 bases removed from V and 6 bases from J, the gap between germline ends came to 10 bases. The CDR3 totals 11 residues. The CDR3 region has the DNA TGCAGTGCTACCGATGAAGCCGAGCAGTACTTC. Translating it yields CSATDEAEQYF.

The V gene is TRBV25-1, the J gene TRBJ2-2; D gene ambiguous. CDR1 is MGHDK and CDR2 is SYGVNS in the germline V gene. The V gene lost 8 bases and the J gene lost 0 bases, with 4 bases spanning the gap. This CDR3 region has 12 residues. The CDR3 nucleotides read TGTGCCAGCCAATCGAACACCGGGGAGCTGTTTTTT. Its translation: CASQSNTGELFF.

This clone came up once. The CDR3 DNA reads as TGTGCCAGCTCACCGCAGGGAAATCAGCCCCAGCATTTT. This encodes CASSPQGNQPQHF. This rearrangement joins TRBV18 to TRBJ1-5, with D perhaps matching TRBD1 (5 bases). V was shortened by 3 bases and J by 4 bases, with 7 bases between the two germline ends. The CDR3 consists of 13 residues. Germline CDR1 KGHSH, CDR2 LQKENI. Filled out from reference TRBV18 and TRBJ1-5, the complete variable domain reads NAGVMQNPRHLVRRRGQEARLRCSPMKGHSHVYWYRQLPEEGLKFMVYLQKENIIDESGMPKERFSAEFPKEGPSILRIQQVVRGDSAAYFCASSPQGNQPQHFGDGTRLSIL.

CDR3 sequence (DNA): TGTGCCATCAGTGGTAGCGGGAGTTCAGGGAGCACAGATACGCAGTATTTT. Its protein product is CAISGSGSSGSTDTQYF. The J gene is TRBJ2-3, the V gene TRBV10-3, with 9 bases identical to TRBD2. Germline V gene sequence: CDR1 ENHRY, CDR2 SYGVKD. This CDR3 region has 17 residues. V lost 4 bases to trimming and J lost 0 bases; unmatched junction nucleotides: 8.

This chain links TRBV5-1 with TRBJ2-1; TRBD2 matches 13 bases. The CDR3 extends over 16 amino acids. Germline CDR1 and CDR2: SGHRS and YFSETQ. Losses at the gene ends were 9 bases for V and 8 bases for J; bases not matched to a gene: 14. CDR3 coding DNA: TGCGCCACTTCTACCGGGACTAGCGGGGCTATTGATGAGCAGTTCTTC. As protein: CATSTGTSGAIDEQFF.

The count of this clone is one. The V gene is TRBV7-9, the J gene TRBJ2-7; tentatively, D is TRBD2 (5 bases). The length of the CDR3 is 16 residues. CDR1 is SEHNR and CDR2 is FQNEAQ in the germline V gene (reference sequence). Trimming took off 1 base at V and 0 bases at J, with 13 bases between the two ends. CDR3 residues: CASSLEALGSSYEQYF. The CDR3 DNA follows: TGTGCCAGCAGCTTAGAGGCTTTAGGGAGCTCCTACGAGCAGTACTTC.

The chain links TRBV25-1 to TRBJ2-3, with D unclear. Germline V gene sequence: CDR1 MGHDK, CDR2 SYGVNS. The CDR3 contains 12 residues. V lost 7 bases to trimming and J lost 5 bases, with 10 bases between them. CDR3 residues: CASNDPGDTQYF. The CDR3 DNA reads TGTGCCAGCAATGACCCGGGAGATACGCAGTATTTT.

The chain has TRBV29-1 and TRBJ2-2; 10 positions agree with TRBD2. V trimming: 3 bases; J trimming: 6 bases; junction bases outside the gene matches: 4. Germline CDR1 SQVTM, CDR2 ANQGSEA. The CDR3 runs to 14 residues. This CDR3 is CSVDPAGGSGELFF. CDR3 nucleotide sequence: TGCAGCGTTGACCCAGCGGGAGGGTCCGGGGAGCTGTTTTTT.

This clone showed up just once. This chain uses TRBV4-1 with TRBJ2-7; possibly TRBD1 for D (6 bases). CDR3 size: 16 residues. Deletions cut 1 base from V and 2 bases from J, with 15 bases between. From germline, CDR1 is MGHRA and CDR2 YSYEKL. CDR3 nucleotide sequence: TGCGCCAGCAGCCAAGGAGCCACAGGGCGGACCTACGAGCAGTACTTC. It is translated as CASSQGATGRTYEQYF.

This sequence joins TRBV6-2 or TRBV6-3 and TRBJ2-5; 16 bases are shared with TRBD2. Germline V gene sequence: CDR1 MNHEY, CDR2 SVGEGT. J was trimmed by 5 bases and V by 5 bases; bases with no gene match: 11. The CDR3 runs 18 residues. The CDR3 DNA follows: TGTGCCAGCAGTCCCATCCCGGGACTAGCGGGGGGGCTTGAGACCCAGTACTTC. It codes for CASSPIPGLAGGLETQYF.

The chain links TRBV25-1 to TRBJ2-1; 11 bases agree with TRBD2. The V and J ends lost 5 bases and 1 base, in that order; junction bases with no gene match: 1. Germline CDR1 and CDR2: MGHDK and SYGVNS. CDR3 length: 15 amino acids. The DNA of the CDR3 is TGTGCCAGCAGTTCTAGCGGGAGGTCCTACAATGAGCAGTTCTTC. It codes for CASSSSGRSYNEQFF.

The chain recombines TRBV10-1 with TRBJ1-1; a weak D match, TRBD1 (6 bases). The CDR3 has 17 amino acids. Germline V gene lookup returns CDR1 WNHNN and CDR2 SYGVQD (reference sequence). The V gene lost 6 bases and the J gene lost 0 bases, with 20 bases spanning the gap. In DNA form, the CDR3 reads TGCGCCAGCAGCCGCAATACCCCTCAGGGGCTGAACACTGAAGCTTTCTTT. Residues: CASSRNTPQGLNTEAFF.

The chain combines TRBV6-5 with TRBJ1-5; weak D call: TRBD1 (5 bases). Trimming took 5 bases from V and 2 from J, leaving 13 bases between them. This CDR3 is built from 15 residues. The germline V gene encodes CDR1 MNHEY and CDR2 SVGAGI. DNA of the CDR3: TGTGCCAGCAGTACCGTTGGGGGGGGCAATCAGCCCCAGCATTTT. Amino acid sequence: CASSTVGGGNQPQHF.

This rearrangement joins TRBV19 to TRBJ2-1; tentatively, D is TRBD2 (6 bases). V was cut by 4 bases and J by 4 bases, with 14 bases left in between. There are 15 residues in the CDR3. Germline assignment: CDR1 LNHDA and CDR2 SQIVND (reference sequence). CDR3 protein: CASSRSGGAYNEQFF. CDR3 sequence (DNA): TGTGCCAGTAGTAGATCCGGGGGAGCTTACAATGAGCAGTTCTTC.

CDR3 DNA: TGCGCCAGCAGCCGGGACAGGGGGAACTTGTCCTATAATTCACCCCTCCACTTT. Protein product: CASSRDRGNLSYNSPLHF. The rearrangement uses TRBV5-1 and TRBJ1-6; TRBD1 matches 11 bases. Germline trimming cut 4 bases from V and 1 base from J; bases unmatched to any gene: 7. The CDR3 covers 18 residues. Germline CDR1 and CDR2: SGHRS and YFSETQ.

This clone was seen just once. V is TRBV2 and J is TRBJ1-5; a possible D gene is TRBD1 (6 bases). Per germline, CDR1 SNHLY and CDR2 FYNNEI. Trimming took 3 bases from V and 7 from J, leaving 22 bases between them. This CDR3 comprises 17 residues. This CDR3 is CASSDGYTGIPSQPQHF. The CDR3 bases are TGTGCCAGCAGTGACGGGTACACAGGGATACCAAGCCAGCCCCAGCATTTT.

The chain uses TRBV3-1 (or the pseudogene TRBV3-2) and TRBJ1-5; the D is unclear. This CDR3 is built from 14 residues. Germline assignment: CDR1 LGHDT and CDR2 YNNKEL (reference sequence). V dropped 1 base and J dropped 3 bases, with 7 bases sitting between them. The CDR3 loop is CASSQGDINQPQHF. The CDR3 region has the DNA TGTGCCAGCAGCCAAGGCGACATCAATCAGCCCCAGCATTTT.

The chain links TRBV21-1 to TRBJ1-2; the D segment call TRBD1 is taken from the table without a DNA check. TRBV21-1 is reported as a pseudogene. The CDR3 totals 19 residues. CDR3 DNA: TGTGCCAGCAGCAAAGCCAGAGATCCTGACAGGGGGCAAGGCTATGGCTACACCTTC. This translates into CASSKARDPDRGQGYGYTF.